This T cell receptor beta chain was profiled in a study of cytomegalovirus exposure and HLA in healthy donors. As regards this clone: What it binds is not known.

Nominally healthy donors provided the samples, though records likely missed some immune exposures. No record was made of this donor's CMV serostatus. J gave up 0 bases and V 5 bases, and 2 bases lay outside the gene matches. Germline V CDR1 and CDR2: SEHNR, FQNEAQ (reference sequence). The CDR3 totals 14 residues. Overall study findings and caveats: The study labeled more than 150 TCR beta chains cytomegalovirus-associated. In a later analysis, compared with equally common non-associated chains, HLA-associated beta chains were more expanded.

Primers included in the PCR were 60 Vbeta and 13 Jbeta primers. Libraries were prepared by immunoSEQ multiplex PCR; TCRdb keeps only in-frame clonotypes and omits some of them. The repertoire holds more than 15,000 clones, with about four fifths as singletons. The chain carries TRBV7-9 and TRBJ2-3, with 7 bases that match TRBD2. This sequence was found in a human donor in good health. The material sequenced was PBMCs. CDR3 protein: CASSRAGSTDTQYF. CDR3 DNA sequence: TGTGCCAGCAGCCGAGCGGGGAGCACAGATACGCAGTATTTT.